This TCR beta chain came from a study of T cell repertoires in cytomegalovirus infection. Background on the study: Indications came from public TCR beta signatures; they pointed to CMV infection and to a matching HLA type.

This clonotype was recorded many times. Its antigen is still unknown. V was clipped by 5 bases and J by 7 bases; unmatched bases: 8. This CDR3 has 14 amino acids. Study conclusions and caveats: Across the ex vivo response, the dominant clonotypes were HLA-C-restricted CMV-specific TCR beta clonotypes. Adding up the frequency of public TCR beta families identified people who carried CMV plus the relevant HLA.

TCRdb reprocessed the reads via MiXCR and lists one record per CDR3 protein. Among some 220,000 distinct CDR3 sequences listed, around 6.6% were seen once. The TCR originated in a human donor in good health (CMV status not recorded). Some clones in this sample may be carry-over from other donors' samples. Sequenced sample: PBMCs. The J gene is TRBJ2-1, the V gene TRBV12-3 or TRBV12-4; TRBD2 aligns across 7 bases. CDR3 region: CASSPIYGGNEQFF. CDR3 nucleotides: TGTGCCAGCAGTCCAATCTACGGGGGGAATGAGCAGTTCTTC.